The 21 T cell receptor beta chains below all came from one sample that was sequenced in a study of memory CD4+ T cells and cytomegalovirus serostatus. Single viable CD3+CD4+CD8-CD45RO+ cells were sorted as the memory CD4+ T cells. Data came from immunoSEQ multiplex PCR; TCRdb stores just in-frame clones and leaves some out. The repertoire holds about 60,000 clones, with less than 85% as singletons. The specimen sequenced was memory CD4+ T cells from blood. Every receptor here comes from an adult in good health and CMV-seronegative.

The chain joins TRBV5-1 to TRBJ2-2; a weak D match, TRBD1 (6 bases). CDR3 size: 15 residues. In germline, CDR1 is SGHRS, CDR2 YFSETQ. V shed 0 bases and J shed 3 bases, with 9 bases lying between them. In nucleotides, the CDR3 is TGCGCCAGCAGCTTGGACAGGGCGGACACCGGGGAGCTGTTTTTT. It codes for CASSLDRADTGELFF.

This clone was picked up one time. The chain uses TRBV5-1 and TRBJ1-2; 11 positions match TRBD1. This CDR3 is 15 amino acids long. Germline assignment: CDR1 SGHRS and CDR2 YFSETQ. The ends lost 4 bases at V and 7 bases at J; junction bases unmatched: 9. In DNA, the CDR3 is TGCGCCAGCAGCACGGGACAGGGGGTTTATGGTGGCTACACCTTC. It codes for CASSTGQGVYGGYTF.

J is TRBJ2-7 and V is TRBV30; the D call may be TRBD1 or TRBD2 (7 bases each). CDR3 length equals 15 residues. Germline lookup yields CDR1 GTSNPN and CDR2 SVGIG (reference sequence). V lost 3 bases and J lost 4, with 19 bases in between. The CDR3 spells CAWRGGGLGEYEQYF. The DNA of the CDR3 is TGTGCCTGGAGGGGAGGGGGCCTCGGGGAATACGAGCAGTACTTC.

This clone was recorded only once. The V and J genes are TRBV19 and TRBJ1-1; 7 bases align to TRBD1. The V gene's germline CDR1 is LNHDA and CDR2 SQIVND (reference sequence). Germline trimming cut 2 bases from V and 12 bases from J; bases unmatched to any gene: 12. The CDR3 spans 14 residues. This chain's CDR3 is CASSITGTDRRTFF. In DNA form, the CDR3 reads TGTGCCAGTAGTATAACCGGGACAGACCGGAGAACTTTCTTT.

V usage is TRBV5-6 and J usage is TRBJ2-7; 11 nucleotides match TRBD2. Trimming at V came to 0 bases and at J to 6 bases, leaving 2 bases not matched to a gene. CDR3 length equals 14 residues. Germline values: CDR1 SGHDT, CDR2 YYEEEE. CDR3 amino acids: CASSLETSGTEQYF. CDR3 DNA: TGTGCCAGCAGCTTGGAGACTAGCGGGACCGAGCAGTACTTC.

This clone was found many times. This rearrangement joins TRBV5-4 to TRBJ2-6; D is unresolved. The CDR3 consists of 14 residues. The ends were cut back, 4 bases at V and 4 bases at J, with 9 bases in the middle. Per germline, CDR1 SGHNT and CDR2 YYREEE (reference sequence). The chain's CDR3 is CASSPRGGANVLTF. As DNA, the CDR3 is TGTGCCAGCAGCCCCCGTGGGGGGGCCAACGTCCTGACTTTC.

J is TRBJ1-2 and V is TRBV5-4, with no clear D. Germline V gene data show CDR1 as SGHNT and CDR2 as YYREEE (reference sequence). The CDR3 consists of 14 residues. Trimming cost V 4 bases and J 7 bases, with 17 bases left between them. CDR3 protein: CASSTWEGLGGYTF. CDR3 nucleotides: TGTGCCAGCAGCACCTGGGAGGGATTGGGTGGCTACACCTTC.

The chain joins TRBV5-1 to TRBJ2-1; 8 bases match TRBD1. This CDR3 has 15 amino acids. Germline V gives CDR1 SGHRS, CDR2 YFSETQ. The V segment lost 5 bases and the J segment 4 bases; nucleotides outside the gene matches: 8. Here the CDR3 reads CASRLTGGQYNEQFF. The CDR3, as DNA: TGCGCCAGCAGACTCACAGGGGGACAGTACAATGAGCAGTTCTTC. Full variable domain (rest looked up from reference TRBV5-1 and TRBJ2-1): KAGVTQTPRYLIKTRGQQVTLSCSPISGHRSVSWYQQTPGQGLQFLFEYFSETQRNKGNFPGRFSGRQFSNSRSEMNVSTLELGDSALYLCASRLTGGQYNEQFFGPGTRLTVL.

The CDR3 DNA follows: TGTGCCAGCGGAAAAGACAGGGCCAACACCGGGGAGCTGTTTTTT. Protein sequence: CASGKDRANTGELFF. The chain combines TRBV2 with TRBJ2-2, with 7 nucleotides matching TRBD1. The CDR3 loop spans 15 amino acids. Germline-derived CDR1 and CDR2 are SNHLY and FYNNEI. With 8 bases clipped from V and 2 bases from J, the junction kept 8 bases outside the gene matches.

This rearrangement joins TRBV2 to TRBJ1-2; D gene ambiguous. The CDR3 sequence is 17 residues long. Trimming took off 6 bases at V and 4 bases at J, with 24 bases between the two ends. The V gene's germline CDR1 is SNHLY and CDR2 FYNNEI. CDR3 region: CASSPSLSSNPLYGYTF. CDR3 nucleotide sequence: TGTGCCAGCAGCCCCAGTCTATCCTCTAACCCCCTCTATGGCTACACCTTC.

This clone was seen a handful of times. The chain joins TRBV5-6 to TRBJ1-1, with a weak D call TRBD1 (5 bases). V dropped 5 bases and J dropped 8 bases, with 16 bases sitting between them. The germline gives CDR1 SGHDT, CDR2 YYEEEE. This CDR3 has 13 residues. The CDR3 here is CASRLLGGGEAFF. The CDR3 DNA follows: TGTGCCAGCAGGCTCCTTGGGGGGGGAGAAGCTTTCTTT.

This rearrangement joins TRBV5-1 to TRBJ2-2; the D is unclear. This CDR3 spans 16 amino acids. Looked up from germline, CDR1 is SGHRS and CDR2 is YFSETQ. Trimming removed 0 bases from V and 0 bases from J, with 9 bases in between. CDR3 amino acids: CASSLGPRTNTGELFF. In DNA form, the CDR3 reads TGCGCCAGCAGCTTGGGTCCGAGGACGAACACCGGGGAGCTGTTTTTT.

The rearrangement uses TRBV6-6 and TRBJ2-3; 7 bases map to TRBD2. CDR3 length: 14 residues. CDR1 MNHNY and CDR2 SVGAGI come from the germline V gene (reference sequence). V trimming: 5 bases; J trimming: 1 base; junction bases outside the gene matches: 3. The chain's CDR3 is CASSDREGTDTQYF. The CDR3, as DNA: TGTGCCAGCAGTGACCGGGAGGGCACAGATACGCAGTATTTT.

V gene TRBV10-2 combines with J gene TRBJ1-1, with D possibly TRBD1 on 6 matching bases. The CDR3 consists of 13 residues. Germline V gene sequence: CDR1 WSHSY, CDR2 SAAADI. V was trimmed by 8 bases and J by 1 base, leaving 11 bases between them. This CDR3 reads CASRRTANTEAFF. For the CDR3, the DNA is TGCGCCAGCCGTAGGACAGCGAACACTGAAGCTTTCTTT.

The rearrangement links TRBV2 to TRBJ1-2; D unresolved. CDR3 length: 13 residues. Trimming pared 2 bases from V and 5 bases from J, leaving 9 bases between. Germline V gene lookup returns CDR1 SNHLY and CDR2 FYNNEI. Here the CDR3 reads CASSEWTKYGYTF. The CDR3 region has the DNA TGTGCCAGCAGTGAATGGACGAAGTATGGCTACACCTTC.

This chain links TRBV6-1 with TRBJ1-6; D remains unclear. The ends were cut back, 7 bases at V and 7 bases at J, with 17 bases in the middle. The CDR3 is 15 residues long. Germline V CDR1 and CDR2: MNHNS, SASEGT. CDR3 region: CASTPSRARNSPLHF. CDR3 nucleotides: TGTGCCAGCACCCCGAGTAGGGCACGGAATTCACCCCTCCACTTT.

This clone was counted only a few times. The rearrangement links TRBV4-1 to TRBJ2-1; TRBD2 is a possible D gene (5 bases). CDR3 length: 14 residues. Trimming pared 1 base from V and 7 bases from J, leaving 11 bases between. Germline values: CDR1 MGHRA, CDR2 YSYEKL. Written as DNA, the CDR3 is TGCGCCAGCAGCCAAGGACTACTGGGGAATGAGCAGTTCTTC. Amino acid sequence: CASSQGLLGNEQFF.

The chain carries TRBV28 and TRBJ2-1; 8 bases are a match to TRBD2. Germline V gene lookup returns CDR1 MDHEN and CDR2 SYDVKM. The V segment lost 5 bases and the J segment 9 bases; nucleotides outside the gene matches: 9. The CDR3 contains 14 residues. The CDR3 DNA is TGTGCCAGCAGTAACGGCGGGAGGAGGGTTGAGCAGTTCTTC. Translating it yields CASSNGGRRVEQFF.

The chain couples TRBV18 to TRBJ2-1, with 8 nucleotides matching TRBD2. Per germline, CDR1 KGHSH and CDR2 LQKENI. The CDR3 covers 15 residues. Trimming took 3 bases from V and 6 from J; bases not matched to a gene: 7. CDR3 bases: TGTGCCAGCTCACCGAGCGGGAGAACGGGCAATGAGCAGTTCTTC. It specifies CASSPSGRTGNEQFF.

This clone was seen more than once but under ten times. This chain links TRBV7-2 with TRBJ2-1; 11 nucleotides match TRBD2. This CDR3 comprises 18 residues. J lost 7 bases, V lost 5 bases, and 16 bases had no gene match. CDR1 and CDR2 from the germline V gene are SGHTA and FQGNSA. The CDR3 sequence is CASSLLGNSGGVRNEQFF. CDR3 sequence (DNA): TGTGCCAGCAGCCTCTTAGGGAATAGCGGGGGGGTAAGAAATGAGCAGTTCTTC.

This clone appeared once. The V call is TRBV7-8, the J call TRBJ2-7; D assignment may be TRBD1 or TRBD2 (7 bases each). The germline V and J ends were trimmed by 5 bases and 2 bases, with 19 bases remaining between them. The CDR3 sequence is 16 residues long. Germline lookup yields CDR1 SGHVS and CDR2 FQNEAQ. CDR3 coding DNA: TGTGCCAGCAGCCGGACTAGACAGGGAATCCCCTACGAGCAGTACTTC. This translates into CASSRTRQGIPYEQYF.